The 23 T cell receptor beta chains below come from one sample, sequenced in a study of T-cell reconstitution after alpha-beta-depleted transplantation in children. Unique molecular identifiers were used in preparing the TCRbeta library. TCRdb recomputed calls from the PCR reads with MiXCR, one row per CDR3 protein. The table records hundreds of thousands of distinct CDR3 sequences, approximately 9.5% of them present only once. The sequencing here drew on PBMCs from the stem cell graft donor, taken from the stem cell graft. These receptors were collected from a human donor who donated a stem cell graft to a child with acute lymphoblastic leukemia.

The gene calls are TRBV10-3 and TRBJ1-2; D is unclear. Trimming stripped 0 bases from V and 3 bases from J, with 11 bases between. The CDR3 consists of 15 residues. The V gene's germline CDR1 is ENHRY and CDR2 SYGVKD. CDR3 sequence reads: CAISESIGYDYGYTF. In DNA, the CDR3 is TGTGCCATCAGTGAGTCGATAGGTTACGACTATGGCTACACCTTC.

This clonotype was detected only a few times. CDR3 DNA sequence: TGTGCCAGCAGAAAACGGACAGGTGTAAGCAATCAGCCCCAGCATTTT. This codes for CASRKRTGVSNQPQHF. The V call is TRBV6-1, the J call TRBJ1-5; TRBD1 aligns across 7 bases. CDR3 size: 16 residues. The V gene's germline CDR1 is MNHNS and CDR2 SASEGT. V trimming: 6 bases; J trimming: 1 base; junction bases outside the gene matches: 9.

This clonotype was counted a few times. This chain's CDR3 is CASSLQVAATGELFF. CDR3 coding DNA: TGTGCCAGCAGCCTACAGGTCGCGGCAACCGGGGAGCTGTTTTTT. The chain is built from TRBV7-9 and TRBJ2-2; possible D gene TRBD1, 5 bases. V lost 5 bases and J 5 bases, leaving 15 bases between the germline ends. The germline V gene has CDR1 SEHNR and CDR2 FQNEAQ (reference sequence). The CDR3 is 15 amino acids.

The chain couples TRBV12-3 or TRBV12-4 to TRBJ1-2, with 7 bases that match TRBD1. There are 16 residues in the CDR3. V was clipped by 3 bases and J by 2 bases; unmatched bases: 9. The CDR3 loop is CASSFDERTGNYGYTF. CDR3 coding DNA: TGTGCCAGCAGTTTCGACGAACGGACAGGAAACTATGGCTACACCTTC.

This rearrangement joins TRBV12-3 or TRBV12-4 to TRBJ2-1, with TRBD2 matching 10 bases. CDR3 length: 15 residues. Trimming cost V 6 bases and J 3 bases; bases outside gene matches: 5. CDR3 protein: CASRRASGSYNEQFF. CDR3 sequence (DNA): TGTGCCAGCAGAAGAGCTAGCGGGAGCTACAATGAGCAGTTCTTC.

V is TRBV29-1 and J is TRBJ1-4; perhaps TRBD1 as D (5 bases). Germline V lookup: CDR1 SQVTM, CDR2 ANQGSEA. CDR3 length equals 13 residues. The V end was cut by 3 bases, the J end by 7 bases, with 12 bases between. CDR3 loop: CSVEEGRSEKLFF. DNA for the CDR3: TGCAGCGTTGAGGAGGGGCGAAGTGAAAAACTGTTTTTT.

The V gene is TRBV5-1, the J gene TRBJ2-2; D ambiguous. Between the trimmed V and J ends, which lost 1 base and 7 bases, there was a span of 8 bases. Per the germline V gene, CDR1 is SGHRS and CDR2 is YFSETQ. This CDR3 spans 13 amino acids. The CDR3 loop reads CASSLSPGGELFF. The DNA for the CDR3 is TGCGCCAGCAGCTTGTCCCCTGGCGGGGAGCTGTTTTTT.

Only a few counts were recorded for this clonotype. This chain connects TRBV27 to TRBJ2-7, with 8 nucleotides matching TRBD1. The CDR3 runs 13 residues. V lost 6 bases, J lost 6 bases, and 7 bases stayed unmatched. In germline, CDR1 is MNHEY, CDR2 SMNVEV (reference sequence). The DNA for the CDR3 is TGTGCCAGCAGCGCTACAGGGGGTCGCGAGCAGTACTTC. It is translated as CASSATGGREQYF.

This clonotype was seen ten or more times. V usage is TRBV6-1 and J usage is TRBJ1-5; maybe TRBD1 (6 bases). V lost 1 base, J lost 1 base, and 11 bases lay in between. The CDR3 spans 16 residues. Germline CDR1 reads MNHNS; CDR2 reads SASEGT. The chain's CDR3 is CASSEVGGFSNQPQHF. The CDR3 region has the DNA TGTGCCAGCAGTGAAGTCGGGGGCTTCAGCAATCAGCCCCAGCATTTT.

V usage is TRBV10-3 and J usage is TRBJ1-5, with D hard to call. V lost 6 bases and J 2 bases, leaving 14 bases between the germline ends. This CDR3 has 15 amino acids. CDR1 is ENHRY and CDR2 is SYGVKD in the germline V gene. The CDR3 bases are TGTGCCATCAGCGGGAAGGAGGGAGGCAATCAGCCCCAGCATTTT. Translating it yields CAISGKEGGNQPQHF.

This clonotype appeared many times. The genes are TRBV12-3 or TRBV12-4 and TRBJ1-1, with TRBD1 identical over 9 bases. V shed 4 bases, J shed 3 bases, and the junction held 15 bases outside the gene matches. The CDR3 totals 18 residues. CDR3 in amino acids: CASSSIIGTGNPDTEAFF. The CDR3 coding sequence is TGTGCCAGCAGTTCAATTATCGGGACAGGGAACCCGGACACTGAAGCTTTCTTT.

The gene calls are TRBV7-9 and TRBJ1-3; possible D gene TRBD1, 5 bases. Trimming stripped 1 base from V and 4 bases from J, with 14 bases between. Looked up from germline, CDR1 is SEHNR and CDR2 is FQNEAQ (reference sequence). This CDR3 comprises 16 residues. The CDR3 DNA follows: TGTGCCAGCAGCTTAGAGCCTCGCGGGGCGGGAAACACCATATATTTT. Translation gives CASSLEPRGAGNTIYF.

The CDR3 loop reads CASSDTQGPDTQYF. Written as DNA, the CDR3 is TGCGCCAGCAGTGATACCCAGGGACCAGATACGCAGTATTTT. The chain couples TRBV10-2 to TRBJ2-3; TRBD1 or TRBD2 may be the D gene (5 bases each). Deletions cut 3 bases from V and 4 bases from J, with 11 bases between. There are 14 residues in the CDR3. CDR1 and CDR2 (germline): WSHSY, SAAADI.

This clonotype was recorded a few times. The CDR3 is CAWSGVGGGYNEQFF. CDR3 in DNA: TGTGCCTGGAGTGGGGTAGGCGGGGGGTACAATGAGCAGTTCTTC. The chain is built from TRBV30 and TRBJ2-1; TRBD2 matches 8 bases. The CDR3 is 15 amino acids. Per germline, CDR1 GTSNPN and CDR2 SVGIG (reference sequence). Trimming at V came to 1 base and at J to 4 bases, leaving 6 bases not matched to a gene.

This clonotype was observed many times. This sequence joins TRBV6-1 and TRBJ1-2, with 7 bases fitting TRBD1. Germline V lookup: CDR1 MNHNS, CDR2 SASEGT. This CDR3 spans 14 amino acids. The junction had 11 bases not matched to a gene; V was cut back by 7 bases and J by 6 bases. CDR3 in DNA: TGTGCCAGCATTCCCTCAGGGGGTTCGAATGGCTACACCTTC. It encodes CASIPSGGSNGYTF.

The rearrangement uses TRBV12-3 or TRBV12-4 and TRBJ2-5, with TRBD1 identical over 10 bases. CDR3 size: 14 residues. J gave up 5 bases and V 5 bases, and 5 bases lay outside the gene matches. Written as DNA, the CDR3 is TGTGCCAGCAGTCCGACAGGGGGCGGGGAGACCCAGTACTTC. This encodes CASSPTGGGETQYF.

This clonotype turned up a few times. The V and J genes are TRBV7-9 and TRBJ1-2, with D possibly being TRBD1 (5 bases). V was shortened by 5 bases and J by 3 bases, with 19 bases between the two germline ends. The germline gives CDR1 SEHNR, CDR2 FQNEAQ (reference sequence). This CDR3 spans 16 amino acids. CDR3 nucleotide sequence: TGTGCCAGCAGCCCATTCGGGCAGGGACGGGACTATGGCTACACCTTC. This gives the protein CASSPFGQGRDYGYTF.

This clonotype turned up a few times. The CDR3 reads CSVEASGTEAFF. The DNA for the CDR3 is TGCAGCGTTGAAGCTTCGGGGACTGAAGCTTTCTTT. The V and J genes are TRBV29-1 and TRBJ1-1; D remains unclear. CDR3 size: 12 residues. The germline V and J ends were trimmed by 1 base and 5 bases, with 8 bases remaining between them. Germline CDR1 and CDR2: SQVTM and ANQGSEA. The variable domain in full, with the rest retrieved from reference TRBV29-1 and TRBJ1-1, is SAVISQKPSRDICQRGTSLTIQCQVDSQVTMMFWYRQQPGQSLTLIATANQGSEATYESGFVIDKFPISRPNLTFSTLTVSNMSPEDSSIYLCSVEASGTEAFFGQGTRLTVV.

The sample holds a few counts of this clonotype. The chain uses TRBV5-1 and TRBJ1-6; the match to TRBD1 covers 9 bases. There are 15 residues in the CDR3. CDR1 is SGHRS and CDR2 is YFSETQ in the germline V gene. V gave up 4 bases and J gave up 6 bases; unmatched junction bases: 5. The CDR3 DNA reads as TGCGCCAGCAGCGCGGACAGGGGAGGTAATTCACCCCTCCACTTT. Its protein is CASSADRGGNSPLHF.

The chain uses TRBV12-3 or TRBV12-4 and TRBJ1-1; D is undetermined. V lost 3 bases and J lost 6, with 14 bases in between. This CDR3 has 14 residues. CDR3 DNA sequence: TGTGCCAGCAGTTTCGTAGGGTATGGGTCTGAAGCTTTCTTT. Its protein product is CASSFVGYGSEAFF.

This clonotype was observed at least ten times. V is TRBV10-3 and J is TRBJ2-5, with D perhaps matching TRBD1 or TRBD2 (6 bases each). V lost 2 bases and J 1 base, leaving 11 bases between the germline ends. Germline-derived CDR1 and CDR2 are ENHRY and SYGVKD. The CDR3 has 15 amino acids. For the CDR3, the DNA is TGTGCCATCAGTGAGAAGGGGGGCCTCCAAGAGACCCAGTACTTC. It encodes CAISEKGGLQETQYF.

Only a few counts were recorded for this clonotype. The chain is built from TRBV10-3 and TRBJ2-6; TRBD2 agrees at 14 bases. The CDR3 extends over 17 amino acids. The V and J ends lost 6 bases and 2 bases, in that order; junction bases with no gene match: 3. CDR1 ENHRY and CDR2 SYGVKD come from the germline V gene. CDR3 nucleotides: TGTGCCATCAGGGGACTAGCGGGGGAAACTGGGGCCAACGTCCTGACTTTC. This sequence encodes CAIRGLAGETGANVLTF.

This clonotype was detected ten times or more. The chain links TRBV25-1 to TRBJ1-1; tentative D call: TRBD1 (5 bases). This CDR3 has 13 amino acids. Trimming cost V 8 bases and J 1 base, with 11 bases left between them. Per germline, CDR1 MGHDK and CDR2 SYGVNS. The CDR3: CASVGPTNTEAFF. The CDR3 DNA reads TGTGCCAGCGTGGGACCGACGAACACTGAAGCTTTCTTT.